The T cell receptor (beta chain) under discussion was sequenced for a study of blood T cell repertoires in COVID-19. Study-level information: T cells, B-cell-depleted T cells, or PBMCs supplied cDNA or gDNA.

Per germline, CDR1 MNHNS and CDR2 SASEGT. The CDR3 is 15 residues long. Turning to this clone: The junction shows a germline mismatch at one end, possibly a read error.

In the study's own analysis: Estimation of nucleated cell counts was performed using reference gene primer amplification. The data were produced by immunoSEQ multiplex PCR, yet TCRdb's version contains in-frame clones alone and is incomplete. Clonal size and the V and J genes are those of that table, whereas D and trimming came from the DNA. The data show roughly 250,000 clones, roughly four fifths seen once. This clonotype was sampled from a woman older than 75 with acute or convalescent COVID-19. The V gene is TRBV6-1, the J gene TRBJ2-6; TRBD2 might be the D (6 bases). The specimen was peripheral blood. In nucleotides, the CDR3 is TGTGCCAGCAGTGAAACATCGCCGGGGGTCAACGTCCTGACTTTC. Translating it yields CASSETSPGVNVLTF.